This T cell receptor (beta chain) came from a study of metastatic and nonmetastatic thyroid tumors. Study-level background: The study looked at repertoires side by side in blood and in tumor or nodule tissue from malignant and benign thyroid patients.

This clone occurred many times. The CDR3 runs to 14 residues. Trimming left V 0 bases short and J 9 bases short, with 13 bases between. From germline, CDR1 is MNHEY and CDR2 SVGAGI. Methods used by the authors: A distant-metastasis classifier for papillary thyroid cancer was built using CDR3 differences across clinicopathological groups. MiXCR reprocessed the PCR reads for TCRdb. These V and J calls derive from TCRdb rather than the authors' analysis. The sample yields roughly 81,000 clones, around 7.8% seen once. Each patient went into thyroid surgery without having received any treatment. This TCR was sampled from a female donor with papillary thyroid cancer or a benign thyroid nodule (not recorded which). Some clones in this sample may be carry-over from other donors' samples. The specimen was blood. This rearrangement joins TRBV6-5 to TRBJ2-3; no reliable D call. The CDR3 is CASSYSSDPWTQYF. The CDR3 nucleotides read TGTGCCAGCAGTTACTCGAGTGACCCCTGGACGCAGTATTTT.